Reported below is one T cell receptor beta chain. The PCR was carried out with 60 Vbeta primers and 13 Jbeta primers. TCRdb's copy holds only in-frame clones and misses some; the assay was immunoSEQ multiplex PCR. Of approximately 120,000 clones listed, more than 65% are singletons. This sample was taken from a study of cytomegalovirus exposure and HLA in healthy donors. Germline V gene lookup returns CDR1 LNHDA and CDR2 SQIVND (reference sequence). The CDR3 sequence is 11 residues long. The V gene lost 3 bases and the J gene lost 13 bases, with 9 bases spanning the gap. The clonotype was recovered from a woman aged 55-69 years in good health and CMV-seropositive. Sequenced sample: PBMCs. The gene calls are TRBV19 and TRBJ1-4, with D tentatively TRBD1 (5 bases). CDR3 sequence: CASSMGGRLFF. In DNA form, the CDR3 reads TGTGCCAGTAGTATGGGGGGTCGACTGTTTTTT.